This TCR beta chain was retrieved from a study of blood T cell repertoires in COVID-19 (dated by TCRdb to between 2020 and 2021). Regarding the research as a whole: Collaborator samples came from the United States, Italy and Spain and covered acute and convalescent phases of COVID-19. The repertoires were released in a freely available public database intended as a resource for research on the immune response to SARS-CoV-2. The prospective study material was composed of cDNA or gDNA derived from T cells, B-cell-depleted T cells, or PBMCs. Nearly every sample came with metadata listing a de-identified subject ID, COVID-19 status, age in years and sex. The samples were drawn from the first 160 participants of the ongoing ImmuneRACE study and from 950 to 1,500 subjects provided by 6 global collaborators. The dataset comprised deeply sampled blood TCRbeta repertoires from subjects exposed to, actively infected with, or recovered from COVID-19. HLA class I and class II types, where available, came from metadata supplied by the sample provider rather than from assay-based typing. General conclusions and limits of the study: Clinical and demographic metadata were provided uncurated, with the amount varying by source and participant.

Each collaborating institution followed its own protocols to collect whole blood in K2EDTA tubes. Collaborator samples were shipped for TCRbeta analysis as frozen whole blood, isolated PBMCs, or DNA extracted from either sample type. Turning to this clone: The antigen this receptor binds is unknown. Base qualities were left out, and no much larger clone turns up one base away.

TCRbeta CDR3 regions were amplified from genomic DNA using the immunoSEQ Assay, a bias-controlled multiplex PCR. On the study's bioinformatics: Nucleated cell counts per sample were estimated from amplification of reference gene primers within the assay. To quantify the absolute abundance of each unique TCRbeta CDR3 rearrangement, sequence reads were collapsed and filtered. For each sample, productive Simpson clonality was calculated as the square root of Simpson's diversity index over productive rearrangements. The immuneACCESS repertoire file appears here via TCRdb, limited to in-frame rearrangements. These files lack a portion of the clones; in checked studies, under half of the deficit traces to unresolved V genes, and the cause of the others is not known. V and J calls and clone size come straight from that table; D and trimming were deduced from the DNA. This sample has about 100,000 clones in its table, and more than 85% of those were observed once. The ten largest clones take up 7% to 9% of the sample.

CDR1 and CDR2 (SGDLS, YYNGEE) derive from the germline V gene. V is clipped by 4 bases and J by 6 bases, and the sequence between their germline boundaries is 11 bases long. From its cysteine to its phenylalanine, the CDR3 spans 12 amino acids. Of the read, only the CDR3 DNA is kept; its 36 bases are in frame from base 1. The clonotype was recovered from a man aged 25-40 years in a cohort sampled during active COVID-19. The chain employs TRBV9 and TRBJ2-7; TRBD2 is a weak D gene call, 5 bases matching. The sequenced sample consisted of peripheral blood. CDR3 region: CASSTRDGEQYF. The DNA reads as follows: TGTGCCAGCAGCACCCGGGATGGCGAGCAGTACTTC.